The subject of this entry is one T cell receptor (beta chain). The data are from a study of blood T cells in healthy people across ages. Every donor provided ten milliliters of peripheral blood. Isolating PBMCs gave at least 6 million of these cells per sample. With a J-beta primer mix and a sample-barcoded 5' primer, a second PCR ran about 7 to 12 cycles. TCRdb itself ran the 5' RACE reads through MiXCR, one entry per CDR3 protein. Here the sample spans 750,000 to 950,000 distinct CDR3 sequences, around 29% being singletons. The same sample was also used in a study of T cells of mothers and their children. This second study says: The shaping of TCR recombination output by thymic selection is similar in related and unrelated pairs.

This sequence was found in a middle-aged woman in good health. Input material: blood.

CDR3 region: CAISADPSGNTIYF. For the CDR3, the DNA is TGTGCCATATCGGCGGACCCTTCTGGAAACACCATATATTTT. The chain joins TRBV7-2 to TRBJ1-3, with D unresolved. With 10 bases removed from V and 1 base from J, the gap between germline ends came to 14 bases. This CDR3 comprises 14 residues. In germline, CDR1 is SGHTA, CDR2 FQGNSA.